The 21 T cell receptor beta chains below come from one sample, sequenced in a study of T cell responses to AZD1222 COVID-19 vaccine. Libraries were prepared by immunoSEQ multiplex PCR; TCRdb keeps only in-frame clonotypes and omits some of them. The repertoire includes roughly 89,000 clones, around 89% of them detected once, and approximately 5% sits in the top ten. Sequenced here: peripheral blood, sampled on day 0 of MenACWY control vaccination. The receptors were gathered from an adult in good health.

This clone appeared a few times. CDR3 region: CASSRDRAYGYTF. The CDR3 DNA reads as TGTGCCAGCAGCCGTGACAGGGCCTATGGCTACACCTTC. The genes are TRBV12-3 or TRBV12-4 and TRBJ1-2, with TRBD1 matching 7 bases. V dropped 6 bases and J dropped 4; count of bases not matched to a gene: 5. The length of the CDR3 is 13 residues.

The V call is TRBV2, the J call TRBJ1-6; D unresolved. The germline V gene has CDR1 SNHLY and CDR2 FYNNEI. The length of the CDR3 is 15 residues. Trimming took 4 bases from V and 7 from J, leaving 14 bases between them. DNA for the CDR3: TGTGCCAGCAGTGGCGGCGGCAGCCAGAATTCACCCCTCCACTTT. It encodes CASSGGGSQNSPLHF.

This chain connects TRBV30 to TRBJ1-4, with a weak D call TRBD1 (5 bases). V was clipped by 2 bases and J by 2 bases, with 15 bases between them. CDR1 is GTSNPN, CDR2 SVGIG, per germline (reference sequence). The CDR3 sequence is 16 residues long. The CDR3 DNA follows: TGTGCCTGGAGTCCGACGGGACTTCGGACTAATGAAAAACTGTTTTTT. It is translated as CAWSPTGLRTNEKLFF.

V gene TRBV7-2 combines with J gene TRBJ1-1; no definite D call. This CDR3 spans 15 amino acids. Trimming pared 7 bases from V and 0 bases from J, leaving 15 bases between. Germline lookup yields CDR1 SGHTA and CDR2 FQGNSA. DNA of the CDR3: TGTGCCAGCACCTTGGGAAAGGCGGTGAACACTGAAGCTTTCTTT. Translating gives CASTLGKAVNTEAFF.

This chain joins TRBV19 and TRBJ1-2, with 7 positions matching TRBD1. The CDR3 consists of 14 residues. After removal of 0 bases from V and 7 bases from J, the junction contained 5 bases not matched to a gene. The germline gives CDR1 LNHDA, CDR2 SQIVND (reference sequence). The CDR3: CASSIDWTGGGYTF. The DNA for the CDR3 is TGTGCCAGTAGTATAGATTGGACAGGTGGTGGCTACACCTTC.

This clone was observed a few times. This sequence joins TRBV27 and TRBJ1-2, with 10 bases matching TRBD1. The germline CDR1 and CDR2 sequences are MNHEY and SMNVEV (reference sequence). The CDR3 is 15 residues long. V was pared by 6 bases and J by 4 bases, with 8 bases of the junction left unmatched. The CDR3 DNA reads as TGTGCCAGCAGCCAAGAGGGGACAGGGGCCTATGGCTACACCTTC. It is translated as CASSQEGTGAYGYTF.

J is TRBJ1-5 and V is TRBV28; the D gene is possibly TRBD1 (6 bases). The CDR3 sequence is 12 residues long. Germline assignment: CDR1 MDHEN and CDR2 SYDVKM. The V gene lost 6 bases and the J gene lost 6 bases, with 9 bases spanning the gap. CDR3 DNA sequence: TGTGCCAGCAGCCAGGGGTTTCAGCCCCAGCATTTT. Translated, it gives CASSQGFQPQHF. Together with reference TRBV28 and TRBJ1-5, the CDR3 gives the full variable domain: DVKVTQSSRYLVKRTGEKVFLECVQDMDHENMFWYRQDPGLGLRLIYFSYDVKMKEKGDIPEGYSVSREKKERFSLILESASTNQTSMYLCASSQGFQPQHFGDGTRLSIL.

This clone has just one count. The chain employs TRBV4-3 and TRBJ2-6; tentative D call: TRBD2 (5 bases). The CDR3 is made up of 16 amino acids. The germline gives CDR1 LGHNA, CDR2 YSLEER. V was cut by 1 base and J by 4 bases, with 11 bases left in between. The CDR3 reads CASSQGLGVGANVLTF. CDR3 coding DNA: TGCGCCAGCAGCCAAGGTCTCGGGGTAGGGGCCAACGTCCTGACTTTC.

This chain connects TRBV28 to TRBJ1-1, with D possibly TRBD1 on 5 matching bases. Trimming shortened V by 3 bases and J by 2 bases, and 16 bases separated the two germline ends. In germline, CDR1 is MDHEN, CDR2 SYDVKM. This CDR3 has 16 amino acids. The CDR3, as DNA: TGTGCCAGCAGTTTGGCCTTACGGGGGACCAACACTGAAGCTTTCTTT. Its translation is CASSLALRGTNTEAFF.

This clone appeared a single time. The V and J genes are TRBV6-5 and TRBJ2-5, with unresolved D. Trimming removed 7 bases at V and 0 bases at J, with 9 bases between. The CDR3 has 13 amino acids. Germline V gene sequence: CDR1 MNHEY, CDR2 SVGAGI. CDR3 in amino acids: CASNGADQETQYF. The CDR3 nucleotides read TGTGCCAGCAACGGCGCGGACCAAGAGACCCAGTACTTC.

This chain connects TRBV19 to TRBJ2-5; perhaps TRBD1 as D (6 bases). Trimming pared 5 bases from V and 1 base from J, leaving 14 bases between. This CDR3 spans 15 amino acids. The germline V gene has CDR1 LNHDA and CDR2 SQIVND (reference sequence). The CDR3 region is CASSPGTLLQETQYF. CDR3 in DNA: TGTGCCAGTAGTCCAGGGACACTCCTCCAAGAGACCCAGTACTTC. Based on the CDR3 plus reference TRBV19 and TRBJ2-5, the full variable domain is DGGITQSPKYLFRKEGQNVTLSCEQNLNHDAMYWYRQDPGQGLRLIYYSQIVNDFQKGDIAEGYSVSREKKESFPLTVTSAQKNPTAFYLCASSPGTLLQETQYFGPGTRLLVL.

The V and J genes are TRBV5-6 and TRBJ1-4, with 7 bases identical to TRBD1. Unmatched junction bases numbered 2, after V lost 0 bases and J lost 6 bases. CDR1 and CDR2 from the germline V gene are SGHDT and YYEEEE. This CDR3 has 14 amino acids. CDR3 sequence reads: CASSLEGAHEKLFF. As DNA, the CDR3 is TGTGCCAGCAGCTTGGAGGGGGCTCATGAAAAACTGTTTTTT.

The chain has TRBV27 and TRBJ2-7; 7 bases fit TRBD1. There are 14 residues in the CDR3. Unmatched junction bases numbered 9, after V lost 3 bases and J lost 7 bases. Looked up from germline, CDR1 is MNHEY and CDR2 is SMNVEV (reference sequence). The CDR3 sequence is CASSFLRGPGEQYF. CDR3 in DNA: TGTGCCAGCAGTTTTCTAAGGGGGCCGGGAGAGCAGTACTTC.

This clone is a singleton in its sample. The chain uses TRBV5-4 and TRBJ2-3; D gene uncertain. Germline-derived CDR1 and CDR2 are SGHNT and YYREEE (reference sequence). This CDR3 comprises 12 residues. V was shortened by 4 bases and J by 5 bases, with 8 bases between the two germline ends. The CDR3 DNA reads TGTGCCAGCAGCGCCGGCCGAGATACGCAGTATTTT. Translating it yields CASSAGRDTQYF.

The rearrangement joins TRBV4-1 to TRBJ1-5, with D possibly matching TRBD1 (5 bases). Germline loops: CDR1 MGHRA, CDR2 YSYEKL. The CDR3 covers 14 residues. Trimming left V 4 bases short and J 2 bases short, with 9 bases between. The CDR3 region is CASSPGARNQPQHF. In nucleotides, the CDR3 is TGCGCCAGCAGCCCTGGGGCCCGCAATCAGCCCCAGCATTTT.

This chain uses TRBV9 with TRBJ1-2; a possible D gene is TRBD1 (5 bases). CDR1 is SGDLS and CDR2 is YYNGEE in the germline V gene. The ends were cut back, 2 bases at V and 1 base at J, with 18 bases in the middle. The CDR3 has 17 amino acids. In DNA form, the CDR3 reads TGTGCCAGCAGCGTCCGGGACGGGACCGGAATTAACTATGGCTACACCTTC. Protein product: CASSVRDGTGINYGYTF.

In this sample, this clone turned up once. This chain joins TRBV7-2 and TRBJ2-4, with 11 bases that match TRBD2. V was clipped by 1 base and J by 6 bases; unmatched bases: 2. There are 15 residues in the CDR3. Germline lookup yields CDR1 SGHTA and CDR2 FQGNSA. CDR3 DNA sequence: TGTGCCAGCAGCTTAGAAGGGACTAGCGGAAACATTCAGTACTTC. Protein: CASSLEGTSGNIQYF.

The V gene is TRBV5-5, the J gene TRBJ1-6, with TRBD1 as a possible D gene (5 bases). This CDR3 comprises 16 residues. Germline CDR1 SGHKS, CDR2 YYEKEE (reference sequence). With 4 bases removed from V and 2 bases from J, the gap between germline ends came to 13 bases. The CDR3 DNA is TGTGCCAGCAGCCTCGCCAGGGTGACCTATAATTCACCCCTCCACTTT. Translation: CASSLARVTYNSPLHF.

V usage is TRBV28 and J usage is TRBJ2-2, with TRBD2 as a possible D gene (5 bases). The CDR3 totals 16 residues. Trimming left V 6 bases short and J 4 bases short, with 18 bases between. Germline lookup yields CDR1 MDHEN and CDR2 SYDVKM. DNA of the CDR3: TGTGCCAGCAGCGAGGGCAGGACGGCGAGCACCGGGGAGCTGTTTTTT. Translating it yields CASSEGRTASTGELFF.

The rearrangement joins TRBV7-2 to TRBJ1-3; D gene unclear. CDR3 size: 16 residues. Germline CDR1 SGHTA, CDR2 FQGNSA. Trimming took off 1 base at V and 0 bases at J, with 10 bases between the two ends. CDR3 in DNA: TGTGCCAGCAGCTTAGGGTTTCGCAGCTCTGGAAACACCATATATTTT. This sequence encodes CASSLGFRSSGNTIYF.

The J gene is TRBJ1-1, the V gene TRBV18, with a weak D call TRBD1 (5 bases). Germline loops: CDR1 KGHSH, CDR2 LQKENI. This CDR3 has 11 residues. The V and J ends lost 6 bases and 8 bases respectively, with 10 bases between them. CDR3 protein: CASSSQGEAFF. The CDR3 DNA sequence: TGTGCCAGCTCTAGTCAGGGCGAAGCTTTCTTT.